Shown below are 30 T cell receptor beta chains from a single sample sequenced in a study of cytomegalovirus exposure and HLA in healthy donors. TCRdb's copy holds only in-frame clones and misses some; the assay was immunoSEQ multiplex PCR. The top ten hold approximately 2.2% of the sample, which has 150,000 or so clones, around 84% seen once. Source material: PBMCs. All receptors come from a human donor in good health.

The chain links TRBV29-1 to TRBJ2-7; 7 bases map to TRBD1. V lost 4 bases, J lost 2 bases, and 8 bases stayed unmatched. Germline V gene sequence: CDR1 SQVTM, CDR2 ANQGSEA. This CDR3 contains 14 residues. The CDR3 loop is CSVGPRQGPYEQYF. The CDR3 nucleotides read TGCAGCGTTGGACCACGACAGGGTCCCTACGAGCAGTACTTC.

This clone was observed a few times. This chain links TRBV4-1 with TRBJ1-2, with 7 nucleotides matching TRBD1. The CDR3 has 14 residues. Germline trimming cut 0 bases from V and 10 bases from J; bases unmatched to any gene: 8. The V gene's germline CDR1 is MGHRA and CDR2 YSYEKL. In nucleotides, the CDR3 is TGCGCCAGCAGCCAAGAAGGGGGCCGGAGTGTCTACACCTTC. Translating it yields CASSQEGGRSVYTF.

V is TRBV11-2 and J is TRBJ2-7, with TRBD1 matching 9 bases. This CDR3 spans 16 amino acids. CDR1 and CDR2 (germline): SGHAT, FQNNGV. J was trimmed by 0 bases and V by 6 bases; bases with no gene match: 9. CDR3 DNA sequence: TGTGCCAGCAGTTCCGACAGGGGGTTTAGCTCCTACGAGCAGTACTTC. This translates into CASSSDRGFSSYEQYF.

V gene TRBV6-1 combines with J gene TRBJ2-2; TRBD2 matches at 9 bases. V trimming: 10 bases; J trimming: 0 bases; junction bases outside the gene matches: 3. Germline V lookup: CDR1 MNHNS, CDR2 SASEGT. The CDR3 runs to 14 residues. The CDR3 DNA sequence: TGTGCCAACCGACTAGCGGCGAACACCGGGGAGCTGTTTTTT. Its protein product is CANRLAANTGELFF.

CDR3: CASSLRDTNTIYF. Here the CDR3 DNA reads TGTGCCAGTAGCCTCCGGGACACAAACACCATATATTTT. This sequence joins TRBV19 and TRBJ1-3; D is possibly TRBD1 (6 bases). Trimming took off 6 bases at V and 6 bases at J, with 12 bases between the two ends. The CDR3 runs 13 residues. Per the germline V gene, CDR1 is LNHDA and CDR2 is SQIVND (reference sequence).

V is TRBV11-2 and J is TRBJ2-5; 7 nucleotides align to TRBD2. In germline, CDR1 is SGHAT, CDR2 FQNNGV. The CDR3 consists of 15 residues. The trim removed 0 bases at V and 5 bases at J, leaving 6 bases unmatched. CDR3 nucleotides: TGTGCCAGCAGCTTAGAAGCGGGGCCATCGGAGACCCAGTACTTC. It encodes CASSLEAGPSETQYF.

The chain recombines TRBV4-2 with TRBJ1-2; no clear D. V was cut by 0 bases and J by 6 bases, with 2 bases left in between. Germline values: CDR1 LGHNA, CDR2 YNFKEQ. The CDR3 extends over 11 amino acids. The CDR3 sequence is CASSQDDGYTF. CDR3 DNA: TGTGCCAGCAGCCAAGACGATGGCTACACCTTC.

There are a few counts of this clone. This chain uses TRBV2 with TRBJ1-5; D perhaps matches TRBD1 (6 bases). The CDR3 extends over 12 amino acids. Germline lookup yields CDR1 SNHLY and CDR2 FYNNEI. Trimming took off 5 bases at V and 7 bases at J, with 9 bases between the two ends. The DNA of the CDR3 is TGTGCCAGCAGTCCCACAGGGCAGCCCCAGCATTTT. It translates to CASSPTGQPQHF.

The chain has TRBV6-1 and TRBJ1-2, with D uncertain. This CDR3 is 12 amino acids long. Germline-derived CDR1 and CDR2 are MNHNS and SASEGT. V lost 7 bases and J lost 2, with 8 bases in between. The DNA for the CDR3 is TGTGCCAGCACGCTGGCCAACTATGGCTACACCTTC. Encoded protein: CASTLANYGYTF.

The rearrangement uses TRBV11-2 and TRBJ2-1; TRBD2 agrees at 8 bases. CDR1 is SGHAT, CDR2 FQNNGV, per germline. The junction had 9 bases not matched to a gene; V was cut back by 4 bases and J by 7 bases. This CDR3 has 15 amino acids. In DNA form, the CDR3 reads TGTGCCAGCAGCTCCCTTAGCGGGAAACGAAATGAGCAGTTCTTC. Translated, it gives CASSSLSGKRNEQFF.

The J gene is TRBJ1-2, the V gene TRBV28, with no clear D. The CDR3 contains 12 residues. Trimming took 6 bases from V and 2 from J, leaving 7 bases between them. CDR1 and CDR2 from the germline V gene are MDHEN and SYDVKM. CDR3 protein: CASRFQNYGYTF. As DNA, the CDR3 is TGTGCCAGCAGGTTCCAGAACTATGGCTACACCTTC.

This clone appeared a single time. This rearrangement joins TRBV9 to TRBJ2-1; 7 bases map to TRBD2. The length of the CDR3 is 16 residues. Germline loops: CDR1 SGDLS, CDR2 YYNGEE. After removal of 0 bases from V and 3 bases from J, the junction contained 6 bases not matched to a gene. The CDR3 DNA is TGTGCCAGCAGCGTAGGGGGAGGGTCTAACTACAATGAGCAGTTCTTC. It encodes CASSVGGGSNYNEQFF.

The V call is TRBV29-1, the J call TRBJ2-5; 15 bases fit TRBD2. The length of the CDR3 is 15 residues. Germline V gene lookup returns CDR1 SQVTM and CDR2 ANQGSEA. This CDR3 reads CSSPGLAGGGETQYF. For the CDR3, the DNA is TGCAGTTCCCCGGGACTAGCGGGAGGCGGAGAGACCCAGTACTTC.

This chain uses TRBV7-9 with TRBJ1-4, with 8 bases identical to TRBD1. The CDR3 loop spans 14 amino acids. The germline gives CDR1 SEHNR, CDR2 FQNEAQ (reference sequence). With 4 bases clipped from V and 8 bases from J, the junction kept 6 bases outside the gene matches. DNA of the CDR3: TGTGCCAGCAGCTCACAGGGGGTTCGGGAAAAACTGTTTTTT. Its protein is CASSSQGVREKLFF. The full variable domain, completed using reference TRBV7-9 and TRBJ1-4, is DTGVSQNPRHKITKRGQNVTFRCDPISEHNRLYWYRQTLGQGPEFLTYFQNEAQLEKSRLLSDRFSAERPKGSFSTLEIQRTEQGDSAMYLCASSSQGVREKLFFGSGTQLSVL.

V gene TRBV18 combines with J gene TRBJ1-1, with TRBD1 matching over 7 bases. Per germline, CDR1 KGHSH and CDR2 LQKENI. V lost 4 bases and J lost 10; bases outside the gene matches: 9. The CDR3 spans 13 residues. CDR3 loop: CASSLPGTVGAFF. CDR3 nucleotides: TGTGCCAGCTCACTTCCGGGGACAGTAGGAGCTTTCTTT.

The chain couples TRBV27 to TRBJ1-1; D uncertain. Trimming took off 6 bases at V and 4 bases at J, with 15 bases between the two ends. The CDR3 sequence is 14 residues long. Germline lookup yields CDR1 MNHEY and CDR2 SMNVEV (reference sequence). The DNA for the CDR3 is TGTGCCAGCAGCCCGTTTAGACTGGGCACTGAAGCTTTCTTT. It yields the protein CASSPFRLGTEAFF.

The chain employs TRBV19 and TRBJ1-2, with TRBD1 identical over 9 bases. V lost 3 bases to trimming and J lost 1 base; unmatched junction nucleotides: 6. The CDR3 is made up of 16 amino acids. Germline CDR1 is LNHDA and CDR2 is SQIVND (reference sequence). The CDR3 here is CASSIGTGRSNYGYTF. Here the CDR3 DNA reads TGTGCCAGTAGTATCGGGACAGGGAGGAGTAACTATGGCTACACCTTC. Based on the CDR3 plus reference TRBV19 and TRBJ1-2, the full variable domain is DGGITQSPKYLFRKEGQNVTLSCEQNLNHDAMYWYRQDPGQGLRLIYYSQIVNDFQKGDIAEGYSVSREKKESFPLTVTSAQKNPTAFYLCASSIGTGRSNYGYTFGSGTRLTVV.

On this clone itself: In the same sample, other DNA sequences code for this CDR3. The rearrangement uses TRBV29-1 and TRBJ2-5, with 8 bases that match TRBD1. Germline trimming cut 7 bases from V and 4 bases from J; bases unmatched to any gene: 5. Germline CDR1 reads SQVTM; CDR2 reads ANQGSEA. This CDR3 contains 12 residues. As DNA, the CDR3 is TGCAGCGCTGGACAGGGCGGAGAGACCCAGTACTTC. Translation gives CSAGQGGETQYF.

This chain uses TRBV7-8 with TRBJ2-5; D remains unclear. This CDR3 is built from 12 residues. The V gene lost 5 bases and the J gene lost 2 bases, with 6 bases spanning the gap. The germline gives CDR1 SGHVS, CDR2 FQNEAQ. The CDR3 protein is CASSEIQETQYF. The CDR3 DNA follows: TGTGCCAGCAGCGAGATTCAAGAGACCCAGTACTTC.

The rearrangement links TRBV30 to TRBJ2-7; 14 bases align to TRBD2. Per the germline V gene, CDR1 is GTSNPN and CDR2 is SVGIG (reference sequence). V shed 1 base, J shed 7 bases, and the junction held 6 bases outside the gene matches. This CDR3 has 15 amino acids. CDR3 loop: CAWSGPGLAGVEQYF. CDR3 DNA: TGTGCCTGGAGTGGTCCGGGACTAGCGGGGGTGGAGCAGTACTTC.

The rearrangement uses TRBV6-1 and TRBJ1-2; TRBD1 matches at 7 bases. CDR1 MNHNS and CDR2 SASEGT come from the germline V gene. With V trimmed by 4 bases and J by 0 bases, 5 bases remained unmatched. The CDR3 is made up of 15 amino acids. The CDR3 DNA reads TGTGCCAGCAGTGCCCGACAGGGACCTAACTATGGCTACACCTTC. It is translated as CASSARQGPNYGYTF.

J is TRBJ2-5 and V is TRBV6-5; tentative D call: TRBD2 (5 bases). V dropped 2 bases and J dropped 3 bases, with 7 bases sitting between them. This CDR3 is 13 amino acids long. The germline CDR1 and CDR2 sequences are MNHEY and SVGAGI. The DNA for the CDR3 is TGTGCCAGCAGTTACCTGAGGGAAGAGACCCAGTACTTC. This translates into CASSYLREETQYF.

The chain uses TRBV5-1 and TRBJ2-5; D gene unclear. V lost 0 bases and J 7 bases, leaving 13 bases between the germline ends. Germline-derived CDR1 and CDR2 are SGHRS and YFSETQ. The CDR3 runs 14 residues. CDR3 residues: CASSLGVPPGTQYF. The CDR3 region has the DNA TGCGCCAGCAGCTTGGGGGTCCCTCCGGGGACCCAGTACTTC.

The V gene is TRBV14, the J gene TRBJ2-6; TRBD1 aligns across 11 bases. From germline, CDR1 is SGHDN and CDR2 FVKESK. The ends lost 7 bases at V and 2 bases at J; junction bases unmatched: 1. The CDR3 length is 15 residues. The CDR3 protein is CASKGQGAGANVLTF. Here the CDR3 DNA reads TGTGCCAGCAAGGGACAGGGGGCTGGGGCCAACGTCCTGACTTTC. Looking up the rest from reference TRBV14 and TRBJ2-6 gives the full variable domain: EAGVTQFPSHSVIEKGQTVTLRCDPISGHDNLYWYRRVMGKEIKFLLHFVKESKQDESGMPNNRFLAERTGGTYSTLKVQPAELEDSGVYFCASKGQGAGANVLTFGAGSRLTVL.

Of note for this clone: Other nucleotide sequences in the sample specify the same CDR3. The V gene is TRBV2, the J gene TRBJ2-3, with 8 bases identical to TRBD2. Trimming at V came to 4 bases and at J to 3 bases, leaving 3 bases not matched to a gene. The CDR3 length is 14 residues. The germline V gene encodes CDR1 SNHLY and CDR2 FYNNEI. As DNA, the CDR3 is TGTGCCAGCAGTGTGACGGGGGGGACAGATACGCAGTATTTT. As protein: CASSVTGGTDTQYF.

This chain links TRBV4-3 with TRBJ2-1, with 11 positions matching TRBD2. Germline trimming cut 4 bases from V and 9 bases from J; bases unmatched to any gene: 11. CDR1 and CDR2 from the germline V gene are LGHNA and YSLEER. The CDR3 is 16 amino acids. CDR3 in amino acids: CASSPPGLAGGTEQFF. CDR3 DNA sequence: TGCGCCAGCAGCCCCCCGGGGCTAGCGGGGGGTACTGAGCAGTTCTTC.

The chain combines TRBV15 with TRBJ1-3; a weak D match, TRBD1 (6 bases). The length of the CDR3 is 16 residues. Trimming took 5 bases from V and 0 from J, leaving 14 bases between them. Germline values: CDR1 LNHNV, CDR2 YYDKDF (reference sequence). CDR3 DNA sequence: TGTGCCACCAGCGAACGACAGGACCCCTCTGGAAACACCATATATTTT. It specifies CATSERQDPSGNTIYF.

V is TRBV5-4 and J is TRBJ1-2; D might be TRBD1 (6 bases). Trimming took off 0 bases at V and 7 bases at J, with 10 bases between the two ends. CDR3 length: 13 residues. The germline V gene encodes CDR1 SGHNT and CDR2 YYREEE (reference sequence). The CDR3 spells CASSLEQGTGYTF. In DNA, the CDR3 is TGTGCCAGCAGCTTGGAACAGGGCACTGGCTACACCTTC.

This clone was recorded a few times. This chain links TRBV28 with TRBJ2-7, with a tentative D call TRBD1 (6 bases). This CDR3 is 17 amino acids long. The V end was cut by 4 bases, the J end by 3 bases, with 22 bases between. CDR1 and CDR2 from the germline V gene are MDHEN and SYDVKM. The CDR3 DNA reads as TGTGCCAGCAGTTACACCCCGGGACAAGGGTGGGACTACGAGCAGTACTTC. It codes for CASSYTPGQGWDYEQYF.

This clone was detected once. J is TRBJ1-2 and V is TRBV18; D not certain. The CDR3 length is 13 residues. V lost 0 bases and J 8 bases, leaving 10 bases between the germline ends. CDR1 is KGHSH, CDR2 LQKENI, per germline. The CDR3 nucleotides read TGTGCCAGCTCACCACCGGGGAGAGAGGGCTACACCTTC. Amino acids: CASSPPGREGYTF.